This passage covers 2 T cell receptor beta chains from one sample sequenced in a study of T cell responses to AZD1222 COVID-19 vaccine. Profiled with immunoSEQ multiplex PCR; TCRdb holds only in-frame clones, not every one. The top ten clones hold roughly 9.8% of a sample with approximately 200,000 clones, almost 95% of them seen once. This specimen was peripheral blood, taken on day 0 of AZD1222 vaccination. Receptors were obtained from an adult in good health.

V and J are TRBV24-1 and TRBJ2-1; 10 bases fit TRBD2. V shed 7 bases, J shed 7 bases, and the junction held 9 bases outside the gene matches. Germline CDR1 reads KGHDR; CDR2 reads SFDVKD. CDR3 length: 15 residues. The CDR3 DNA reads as TGTGCCACCAGCAGTTGGACTAGCGGCCGTAATGAGCAGTTCTTC. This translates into CATSSWTSGRNEQFF.

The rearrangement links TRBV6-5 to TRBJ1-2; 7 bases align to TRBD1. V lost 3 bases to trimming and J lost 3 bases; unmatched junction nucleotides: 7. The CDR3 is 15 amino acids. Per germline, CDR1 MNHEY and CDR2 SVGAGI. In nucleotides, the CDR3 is TGTGCCAGCAGTTATTCGACAGGGTGGGACTATGGCTACACCTTC. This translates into CASSYSTGWDYGYTF.